The rows below give T cell receptor beta chains drawn from one sample of a study of OX40 agonist ivuxolimab in advanced cancers. Libraries were prepared by immunoSEQ multiplex PCR; TCRdb keeps only in-frame clonotypes and omits some of them. The data hold fewer than 85,000 clones, with about 92% observed a single time. The sequenced sample was CD4+ or CD8+ T cells sorted from blood, obtained in a trial of the OX40 agonist ivuxolimab. Receptor source: an adult with an advanced solid tumor such as melanoma, head and neck, liver or kidney cancer. Both conserved end residues are part of each CDR3. Fields, in order: D gene, V gene, clone size, J gene, CDR3 DNA, CDR3 protein. A D gene is named only where the DNA matches it firmly. Not all rows give a size; the values are once, few, many and, for expanded clones, a class.

d_call: TRBD1; v_call: TRBV7-2; clone_size: .; j_call: TRBJ2-5; cdr3_nt: TGTGCCAGCAGCCTGGAGTCAGGGGGCGCCCGGGAGACCCAGTACTTC; cdr3_aa: CASSLESGGARETQYF
d_call: .; v_call: TRBV11-3; clone_size: .; j_call: TRBJ2-1; cdr3_nt: TGTGCCAGCAGCTTCGTAGCGGTTAGCTCCTACAATGAGCAGTTCTTC; cdr3_aa: CASSFVAVSSYNEQFF
d_call: TRBD1; v_call: TRBV18; clone_size: .; j_call: TRBJ2-7; cdr3_nt: TGTGCCAGCTCACGCACAACTGACAGGGATTTTCTAGGCGAGCAGTACTTC; cdr3_aa: CASSRTTDRDFLGEQYF
d_call: TRBD1; v_call: TRBV9; clone_size: .; j_call: TRBJ1-3; cdr3_nt: TGTGCCAGCAGCACAACCTCGCGGGGACAGGGGGCGCTTGGAAACACCATATATTTT; cdr3_aa: CASSTTSRGQGALGNTIYF
d_call: TRBD1; v_call: TRBV28; clone_size: .; j_call: TRBJ1-4; cdr3_nt: TGTGCCAGCAGTTCTCGGATCGGAGCCGGGACAGGACTGTTTTTT; cdr3_aa: CASSSRIGAGTGLFF
d_call: .; v_call: TRBV19; clone_size: .; j_call: TRBJ1-2; cdr3_nt: TGTGCCAGTAGTCCCCGGCAGGGTGGCTACACCTTC; cdr3_aa: CASSPRQGGYTF
d_call: .; v_call: TRBV25-1; clone_size: .; j_call: TRBJ1-1; cdr3_nt: TGTGCCAGCTCCATTCAGGGATTCGCTGAAGCTTTCTTT; cdr3_aa: CASSIQGFAEAFF
d_call: TRBD2; v_call: TRBV4-3; clone_size: .; j_call: TRBJ2-3; cdr3_nt: TGCGCCAGCAGCCCGGCTAGCGGGAGGGCCACAGATACGCAGTATTTT; cdr3_aa: CASSPASGRATDTQYF
d_call: .; v_call: TRBV6-5; clone_size: .; j_call: TRBJ1-2; cdr3_nt: TGTGCCAGCAGCTACGGCCGGGACTATGGCTACACCTTC; cdr3_aa: CASSYGRDYGYTF
d_call: .; v_call: TRBV6-6; clone_size: .; j_call: TRBJ2-7; cdr3_nt: TGTGCCAGCAGTACGGGTGAGGGAACCTACGAGCAGTACTTC; cdr3_aa: CASSTGEGTYEQYF
d_call: TRBD1; v_call: TRBV19; clone_size: .; j_call: TRBJ2-7; cdr3_nt: TGTGCCAGTAGTCCCCAACGGGGCAGGGGGCTTGACTACGAGCAGTACTTC; cdr3_aa: CASSPQRGRGLDYEQYF
d_call: TRBD2; v_call: TRBV6-1; clone_size: .; j_call: TRBJ2-5; cdr3_nt: TGTGCCAGCAGTGCGTCTCTAGCGGGGCCGGAGACCCAGTACTTC; cdr3_aa: CASSASLAGPETQYF
d_call: TRBD1; v_call: TRBV29-1; clone_size: .; j_call: TRBJ1-2; cdr3_nt: TGCAGCGTTGTCTTTCGGGACAGGGGCGCCCTTTTGGGGGGCTACACCTTC; cdr3_aa: CSVVFRDRGALLGGYTF
d_call: TRBD1; v_call: TRBV7-2; clone_size: .; j_call: TRBJ1-2; cdr3_nt: TGTGCCAGCAGCTTCCCCGGGACAGGGGCAGTCTATGGCTACACCTTC; cdr3_aa: CASSFPGTGAVYGYTF
d_call: TRBD2; v_call: TRBV15; clone_size: .; j_call: TRBJ2-5; cdr3_nt: TGTGCCACCAGCAGAGTGGCTAGCGGGGCAGGAGAGACCCAGTACTTC; cdr3_aa: CATSRVASGAGETQYF
d_call: TRBD2; v_call: TRBV19; clone_size: .; j_call: TRBJ2-1; cdr3_nt: TGTGCCAGTAGGAAAGCGGGAGGAGGTGAGCAGTTCTTC; cdr3_aa: CASRKAGGGEQFF
d_call: TRBD1; v_call: TRBV5-8; clone_size: .; j_call: TRBJ2-3; cdr3_nt: TGTGCCAGCAGCTTTTCCGGGGACAGTAGCACAGATACGCAGTATTTT; cdr3_aa: CASSFSGDSSTDTQYF
d_call: TRBD2; v_call: TRBV4-2; clone_size: .; j_call: TRBJ2-3; cdr3_nt: TGTGCCAGCAGCCAAGAGCTAGCGGCGGGGGGTACAGATACGCAGTATTTT; cdr3_aa: CASSQELAAGGTDTQYF
d_call: .; v_call: TRBV30; clone_size: .; j_call: TRBJ1-2; cdr3_nt: TGTGCCTGGAGTCACAGGAACTATGGCTACACCTTC; cdr3_aa: CAWSHRNYGYTF
d_call: .; v_call: TRBV11-2; clone_size: few; j_call: TRBJ1-1; cdr3_nt: TGTGCCAGCAGCTCCGGTAGATACACTGAAGCTTTCTTT; cdr3_aa: CASSSGRYTEAFF
d_call: TRBD2; v_call: TRBV30; clone_size: once; j_call: TRBJ2-3; cdr3_nt: TGTGCCTCGAGACGTAGGGTGTGGACTAGCGGGAGAGATAGCACAGATACGCAGTATTTT; cdr3_aa: CASRRRVWTSGRDSTDTQYF
d_call: TRBD2; v_call: TRBV10-1; clone_size: .; j_call: TRBJ2-3; cdr3_nt: TGCGCCAGCAGTGATAGCGGGAGAAACACAGATACGCAGTATTTT; cdr3_aa: CASSDSGRNTDTQYF
d_call: TRBD2; v_call: TRBV4-1; clone_size: .; j_call: TRBJ2-7; cdr3_nt: TGCGCCAGCAGCCAACTTACTAGCGGGAGGCTTCGTGAGCAGTACTTC; cdr3_aa: CASSQLTSGRLREQYF
d_call: TRBD2; v_call: TRBV2; clone_size: .; j_call: TRBJ2-3; cdr3_nt: TGTGCCAGCACCCTAAGAGGGACTAGCGGGACAGATACGCAGTATTTT; cdr3_aa: CASTLRGTSGTDTQYF
d_call: .; v_call: TRBV2; clone_size: .; j_call: TRBJ2-1; cdr3_nt: TGTGCCAGCAGTGAAGTCAGGTGGGTGGATGAGCAGTTCTTC; cdr3_aa: CASSEVRWVDEQFF
d_call: TRBD1; v_call: TRBV28; clone_size: .; j_call: TRBJ1-1; cdr3_nt: TGTGCCAGCAGTCAGGGGGGGACTGAAGCTTTCTTT; cdr3_aa: CASSQGGTEAFF
d_call: .; v_call: TRBV7-2; clone_size: .; j_call: TRBJ2-7; cdr3_nt: TGTGCCAGCAGCTCCCACGTGGGCGTCTTTGACGAGCAGTACTTC; cdr3_aa: CASSSHVGVFDEQYF
d_call: .; v_call: TRBV6-5; clone_size: .; j_call: TRBJ1-1; cdr3_nt: TGTGCCACTCGGGGGGGACCCCACACTGAAGCTTTCTTT; cdr3_aa: CATRGGPHTEAFF
d_call: .; v_call: TRBV5-1; clone_size: .; j_call: TRBJ2-3; cdr3_nt: TGCGCCAGCAGCTTGGATGGCGTCACAGATACGCAGTATTTT; cdr3_aa: CASSLDGVTDTQYF
d_call: TRBD2; v_call: TRBV5-6; clone_size: .; j_call: TRBJ2-2; cdr3_nt: TGTGCCAGCACCCTGGGACTAGCCTACACCGGGGAGCTGTTTTTT; cdr3_aa: CASTLGLAYTGELFF
d_call: TRBD2; v_call: TRBV7-3; clone_size: .; j_call: TRBJ2-1; cdr3_nt: TGTGCCAGCAGCTTACAGACTAGCGTGAGCTCCTACAATGAGCAGTTCTTC; cdr3_aa: CASSLQTSVSSYNEQFF
d_call: TRBD1; v_call: TRBV11-3; clone_size: .; j_call: TRBJ1-1; cdr3_nt: TGTGCCAGCAGCCCCGGGACAGGGGGTACTGAAGCTTTCTTT; cdr3_aa: CASSPGTGGTEAFF
d_call: .; v_call: TRBV4-2; clone_size: once; j_call: TRBJ2-7; cdr3_nt: TGTGCCAGCAGCCGAAGCGGAAATTTGTACGAGCAGTACTTC; cdr3_aa: CASSRSGNLYEQYF
d_call: .; v_call: TRBV6-6; clone_size: .; j_call: TRBJ2-3; cdr3_nt: TGTGCCAGCAGTCTGCAAGTAGATACGCAGTATTTT; cdr3_aa: CASSLQVDTQYF
d_call: .; v_call: TRBV5-8; clone_size: .; j_call: TRBJ1-1; cdr3_nt: TGTGCCAGCAGCTTGTCCGTAGAAAACACTGAAGCTTTCTTT; cdr3_aa: CASSLSVENTEAFF
d_call: .; v_call: TRBV14; clone_size: .; j_call: TRBJ1-2; cdr3_nt: TGTGCCAGCAGCCGAGAGGGTAGTCGGGTTTATGGCTACACCTTC; cdr3_aa: CASSREGSRVYGYTF
d_call: .; v_call: TRBV18; clone_size: .; j_call: TRBJ2-2; cdr3_nt: TGTGCCAGCTCACCCGCCGGGGAGCTGTTTTTT; cdr3_aa: CASSPAGELFF
d_call: .; v_call: TRBV2; clone_size: .; j_call: TRBJ2-3; cdr3_nt: TGTGCCAGCAGTGGCGACAGGTCAGATACGCAGTATTTT; cdr3_aa: CASSGDRSDTQYF
d_call: .; v_call: TRBV7-3; clone_size: .; j_call: TRBJ2-6; cdr3_nt: TGTGCCAGCAGCCAGGAGGCATCTGGGGCCAACGTCCTGACTTTC; cdr3_aa: CASSQEASGANVLTF
d_call: TRBD1; v_call: TRBV7-8; clone_size: .; j_call: TRBJ2-5; cdr3_nt: TGTGCCAGCAGCCAGACACGGACAGGCCGAAGTATGAAGACCCAGTACTTC; cdr3_aa: CASSQTRTGRSMKTQYF
d_call: .; v_call: TRBV6-1; clone_size: .; j_call: TRBJ2-4; cdr3_nt: TGTGCCAGCAGTGACAGGGGTTTAGTGGGAGGGCCTGAGGGCTTC; cdr3_aa: CASSDRGLVGGPEGF
d_call: TRBD2; v_call: TRBV5-1; clone_size: .; j_call: TRBJ2-7; cdr3_nt: TGCGCCAGCAGCTCAAACTCCGGGACTAGTTACGAGCAGTACTTC; cdr3_aa: CASSSNSGTSYEQYF
d_call: TRBD2; v_call: TRBV2; clone_size: .; j_call: TRBJ2-7; cdr3_nt: TGTGCCAGCAGTTCGCTAGCGGGACGAACCTACGAGCAGTACTTC; cdr3_aa: CASSSLAGRTYEQYF
d_call: .; v_call: TRBV7-2; clone_size: .; j_call: TRBJ2-5; cdr3_nt: TGTGCCAGCAGCCAGGTCCAGGAGACCCAGTACTTC; cdr3_aa: CASSQVQETQYF
d_call: TRBD1; v_call: TRBV18; clone_size: .; j_call: TRBJ2-7; cdr3_nt: TGTGCCAGCTCACCGACAGGGGGGCGGTTAGTACGGTACGAGCAGTACTTC; cdr3_aa: CASSPTGGRLVRYEQYF
d_call: TRBD1; v_call: TRBV5-6; clone_size: .; j_call: TRBJ1-2; cdr3_nt: TGTGCCAGCAGCGGACCGACAGGGGATGGCTACACCTTC; cdr3_aa: CASSGPTGDGYTF
d_call: TRBD1; v_call: TRBV10-2; clone_size: .; j_call: TRBJ1-5; cdr3_nt: TGCGCCAGCAGCCATCCCCCCGGGACAGGGCCCCACTCTAGCAATCAGCCCCAGCATTTT; cdr3_aa: CASSHPPGTGPHSSNQPQHF
d_call: .; v_call: TRBV7-3; clone_size: .; j_call: TRBJ1-1; cdr3_nt: TGTGCCAGCAGCTTCGGGCAGGGAAGAGAAGCTTTCTTT; cdr3_aa: CASSFGQGREAFF
d_call: TRBD2; v_call: TRBV29-1; clone_size: once; j_call: TRBJ2-5; cdr3_nt: TGCAGCGTTGAAGGGGGAGGGTTAGAGACCCAGTACTTC; cdr3_aa: CSVEGGGLETQYF
d_call: .; v_call: TRBV19; clone_size: once; j_call: TRBJ2-7; cdr3_nt: TGTGCCTCCGGATTCGATTTCTACGAGCAGTACTTC; cdr3_aa: CASGFDFYEQYF
d_call: .; v_call: TRBV9; clone_size: .; j_call: TRBJ2-5; cdr3_nt: TGTGCCAGCAGCGTATTCTTGGGGGGCGCCGGGGGAGAGACCCAGTACTTC; cdr3_aa: CASSVFLGGAGGETQYF
d_call: .; v_call: TRBV7-3; clone_size: .; j_call: TRBJ2-3; cdr3_nt: TGTGCCAGCAGCTTGGACGGAAAAAACACAGATACGCAGTATTTT; cdr3_aa: CASSLDGKNTDTQYF
d_call: .; v_call: TRBV7-9; clone_size: once; j_call: TRBJ2-6; cdr3_nt: TGTGCCAGCAGCTTAGGAGAGAGCTCTGGGGCCAACGTCCTGACTTTC; cdr3_aa: CASSLGESSGANVLTF
d_call: .; v_call: TRBV27; clone_size: .; j_call: TRBJ2-2; cdr3_nt: TGTGCCAGCAGTTTACCTGCGACCGGGGAGCTGTTTTTT; cdr3_aa: CASSLPATGELFF
d_call: TRBD2; v_call: TRBV7-2; clone_size: .; j_call: TRBJ2-3; cdr3_nt: TGTGCCAGCAGCGCCGGGACTAGCGGGAAGACACCGCCTTATACGCAGTATTTT; cdr3_aa: CASSAGTSGKTPPYTQYF
d_call: TRBD2; v_call: TRBV5-1; clone_size: .; j_call: TRBJ2-1; cdr3_nt: TGCGCCAGCAGCTTGCGGCGGGAGGGGAGTGAGCAGTTCTTC; cdr3_aa: CASSLRREGSEQFF
d_call: .; v_call: TRBV25-1; clone_size: .; j_call: TRBJ2-1; cdr3_nt: TGTGCCAGCAGTGGGGCGTGGAATGAGCAGTTCTTC; cdr3_aa: CASSGAWNEQFF
d_call: TRBD2; v_call: TRBV5-5; clone_size: .; j_call: TRBJ2-4; cdr3_nt: TGTGCCAGCAGCTTTAGTAGCGGGAACGAAAACATTCAGTACTTC; cdr3_aa: CASSFSSGNENIQYF